This section outlines one TCR beta chain sequence together with its context. These data originate in a study of blood T cell repertoires in COVID-19. Study summary: Acute and convalescent COVID-19 samples came from the United States, Italy and Spain. The analysed material was cDNA or gDNA that came from T cells, B-cell-depleted T cells, or PBMCs.

The authors' processing: How many nucleated cells were present was estimated from reference gene primer amplification. Using immunoSEQ multiplex PCR, the repertoire was profiled, and TCRdb retains in-frame clones only, with some absent. That table gives V, J and clone size, and the DNA gave D and trimming. This sample carries around 200,000 clones, about nine tenths of them seen once, and the ten largest clones take approximately 0.7%. The sequence derives from a man aged 40-50 years with acute or convalescent COVID-19. Sequencing was performed on peripheral blood.

The CDR3 coding sequence is TGTGCCACCAGTGATTTGGGAGCTAGCGGGGCGCAGTTCTTC. Encoded protein: CATSDLGASGAQFF. The chain is built from TRBV24-1 and TRBJ2-1; the match to TRBD2 covers 9 bases. Germline V lookup: CDR1 KGHDR, CDR2 SFDVKD. After removal of 0 bases from V and 12 bases from J, the junction contained 5 bases not matched to a gene. The CDR3 runs to 14 residues.